Presented here are 29 T cell receptor beta chains from one specimen sequenced in a study of CD4 T cell repertoires in COVID-19. Method: immunoSEQ multiplex PCR; TCRdb's copy keeps in-frame clones and lacks some. The sample lists approximately 24,000 clones, nearly 95% occurring once. These memory T cells were uncultured and sequenced directly after ex vivo isolation. The specimen comprised circulating follicular helper CD4+ T cells (cTfh) from blood, sampled before the COVID-19 pandemic. These receptor sequences come from a human donor who had COVID-19.

This chain connects TRBV5-6 to TRBJ2-1, with 12 bases aligning to TRBD2. This CDR3 is built from 15 residues. V lost 2 bases and J lost 15; bases outside the gene matches: 12. Germline V lookup: CDR1 SGHDT, CDR2 YYEEEE. The CDR3 coding sequence is TGTGCCAGCAGCTTAACTAGCGGGGGGATAGTACAGTTGTTCTTC. Translated, it gives CASSLTSGGIVQLFF.

The chain uses TRBV6-5 and TRBJ2-7; a weak D match, TRBD2 (6 bases). Germline lookup yields CDR1 MNHEY and CDR2 SVGAGI. V lost 7 bases, J lost 3 bases, and 16 bases lay in between. CDR3 size: 14 residues. This chain's CDR3 is CASKPPGSNYEQYF. CDR3 sequence (DNA): TGTGCCAGCAAACCCCCCGGGAGTAACTACGAGCAGTACTTC.

The V and J genes are TRBV7-2 and TRBJ2-6; D is possibly TRBD1 (5 bases). CDR3 length: 16 amino acids. From germline, CDR1 is SGHTA and CDR2 FQGNSA. Trimming left V 0 bases short and J 2 bases short, with 8 bases between. In DNA form, the CDR3 reads TGTGCCAGCAGCTTAGCGCCAGGGCCTGGGGCCAACGTCCTGACTTTC. It translates to CASSLAPGPGANVLTF. Drawing the rest from reference TRBV7-2 and TRBJ2-6, the complete variable domain is GAGVSQSPSNKVTEKGKDVELRCDPISGHTALYWYRQSLGQGLEFLIYFQGNSAPDKSGLPSDRFSAERTGGSVSTLTIQRTQQEDSAVYLCASSLAPGPGANVLTFGAGSRLTVL.

This chain joins TRBV7-9 and TRBJ2-7; D is ambiguous. This CDR3 region has 14 residues. Trimming removed 5 bases at V and 2 bases at J, with 13 bases between. The germline V gene encodes CDR1 SEHNR and CDR2 FQNEAQ (reference sequence). The CDR3, as DNA: TGTGCCAGCAGCCTTCCAGCGAACCCCTACGAGCAGTACTTC. It translates to CASSLPANPYEQYF.

This chain uses TRBV6-6 with TRBJ1-3; the D gene is possibly TRBD1 (6 bases). Trimming left V 4 bases short and J 3 bases short, with 13 bases between. The CDR3 is 15 amino acids. Per germline, CDR1 MNHNY and CDR2 SVGAGI (reference sequence). The CDR3 region has the DNA TGTGCCAGCAGTTCTACAGGGTCGTTTGGAAACACCATATATTTT. Its protein is CASSSTGSFGNTIYF.

The chain carries TRBV9 and TRBJ2-7; 8 nucleotides align to TRBD1. The CDR3 runs 15 residues. Germline CDR1 reads SGDLS; CDR2 reads YYNGEE. V was clipped by 3 bases and J by 1 base; unmatched bases: 6. In DNA form, the CDR3 reads TGTGCCAGCAGCGAAGGACAGGGTGGGTCCTACGAGCAGTACTTC. It encodes CASSEGQGGSYEQYF. Combining the CDR3 with reference TRBV9 and TRBJ2-7 gives the whole variable domain DSGVTQTPKHLITATGQRVTLRCSPRSGDLSVYWYQQSLDQGLQFLIQYYNGEERAKGNILERFSAQQFPDLHSELNLSSLELGDSALYFCASSEGQGGSYEQYFGPGTRLTVT.

J is TRBJ1-3 and V is TRBV18, with D possibly being TRBD1 (6 bases). CDR3 length: 15 amino acids. V was clipped by 5 bases and J by 0 bases, with 11 bases between them. CDR1 and CDR2 (germline): KGHSH, LQKENI. CDR3 nucleotides: TGTGCCAGCTCAACCACAGGGAGCTCTGGAAACACCATATATTTT. It specifies CASSTTGSSGNTIYF. The variable domain in full, with the rest retrieved from reference TRBV18 and TRBJ1-3, is NAGVMQNPRHLVRRRGQEARLRCSPMKGHSHVYWYRQLPEEGLKFMVYLQKENIIDESGMPKERFSAEFPKEGPSILRIQQVVRGDSAAYFCASSTTGSSGNTIYFGEGSWLTVV.

The chain links TRBV19 to TRBJ2-3; tentatively, D is TRBD1 (6 bases). The CDR3 has 16 amino acids. V lost 5 bases, J lost 3 bases, and 18 bases lay in between. Germline CDR1 reads LNHDA; CDR2 reads SQIVND (reference sequence). CDR3: CASSPKTGRLTDTQYF. CDR3 nucleotides: TGTGCCAGTAGTCCAAAGACAGGCCGCTTGACAGATACGCAGTATTTT.

V usage is TRBV5-6 and J usage is TRBJ1-2; a weak D match, TRBD1 (6 bases). Germline CDR1 and CDR2: SGHDT and YYEEEE. Trimming shortened V by 4 bases and J by 2 bases, and 9 bases separated the two germline ends. The CDR3 totals 13 residues. The DNA for the CDR3 is TGTGCCAGCAGCCAACAGGGAAACTATGGCTACACCTTC. Residues: CASSQQGNYGYTF.

The J gene is TRBJ2-7, the V gene TRBV21-1; the table's D call of TRBD2 was not tested on the DNA. TRBV21-1 is annotated as a pseudogene. The CDR3 sequence is 15 residues long. The CDR3 loop is CASSMRRRKSYEQYF. The CDR3 bases are TGTGCCAGCAGCATGAGGCGGCGGAAGTCCTACGAGCAGTACTTC.

The V and J genes are TRBV6-1 and TRBJ2-6; no firm D call. The length of the CDR3 is 15 residues. V gave up 4 bases and J gave up 0 bases, with 7 bases separating them. Germline values: CDR1 MNHNS, CDR2 SASEGT. CDR3 DNA: TGTGCCAGCAGTGGTTCGTCCTCTGGGGCCAACGTCCTGACTTTC. This gives the protein CASSGSSSGANVLTF.

The V and J genes are TRBV27 and TRBJ1-2; 11 positions agree with TRBD1. The CDR3 consists of 13 residues. Looked up from germline, CDR1 is MNHEY and CDR2 is SMNVEV (reference sequence). With V trimmed by 9 bases and J by 7 bases, 7 bases remained unmatched. The CDR3 loop reads CASTRTGGSGYTF. CDR3 DNA: TGTGCCAGTACCAGGACAGGGGGCTCTGGCTACACCTTC.

CDR3 loop: CASRVGATYNEQFF. CDR3 nucleotide sequence: TGTGCCAGCAGGGTGGGAGCGACTTACAATGAGCAGTTCTTC. J is TRBJ2-1 and V is TRBV6-1; D is possibly TRBD2 (5 bases). Germline loops: CDR1 MNHNS, CDR2 SASEGT. The CDR3 loop spans 14 amino acids. Trimming cost V 6 bases and J 4 bases, with 13 bases left between them.

The V gene is TRBV21-1, the J gene TRBJ1-1; TRBD1 was called by the table and not checked on the DNA. TRBV21-1 is designated a pseudogene. The CDR3 totals 16 residues. The CDR3 spells CASSKVTGGRSTEAFF. In nucleotides, the CDR3 is TGTGCCAGCAGCAAAGTGACAGGGGGCCGGAGCACTGAAGCTTTCTTT.

The chain carries TRBV4-1 and TRBJ2-1; 7 nucleotides align to TRBD2. CDR1 is MGHRA, CDR2 YSYEKL, per germline. Trimming at V came to 1 base and at J to 4 bases, leaving 4 bases not matched to a gene. The length of the CDR3 is 15 residues. The CDR3 region has the DNA TGCGCCAGCAGCCAAGTGACTAGCACTTACAATGAGCAGTTCTTC. As protein: CASSQVTSTYNEQFF.

The chain has TRBV7-2 and TRBJ2-2; the match to TRBD2 covers 14 bases. The CDR3 is 18 amino acids. CDR1 SGHTA and CDR2 FQGNSA come from the germline V gene. V dropped 5 bases and J dropped 0; count of bases not matched to a gene: 5. For the CDR3, the DNA is TGTGCCAGCAGCGCGGGACTAGCGGGGGCTGCGAACACCGGGGAGCTGTTTTTT. Protein product: CASSAGLAGAANTGELFF.

The V and J genes are TRBV5-5 and TRBJ1-5; D is undetermined. In germline, CDR1 is SGHKS, CDR2 YYEKEE (reference sequence). Trimming shortened V by 7 bases and J by 3 bases, and 11 bases separated the two germline ends. The CDR3 is made up of 13 amino acids. CDR3 sequence (DNA): TGTGCCAGCTCAGCAGGTGACAATCAGCCCCAGCATTTT. This codes for CASSAGDNQPQHF.

The V and J genes are TRBV21-1 and TRBJ2-5; TRBD2, as called in the table, went unchecked against the DNA. TRBV21-1 is classified as a pseudogene. The CDR3 totals 15 residues. The DNA of the CDR3 is TGTGCCAGCAGCGATGGGACGGGCGGGAAAGAGACCCAGTACTTC. It is translated as CASSDGTGGKETQYF.

The chain joins TRBV6-1 to TRBJ1-6; 9 positions agree with TRBD1. This CDR3 is built from 16 residues. In germline, CDR1 is MNHNS, CDR2 SASEGT. The J segment lost 14 bases and the V segment lost 3 bases, leaving 14 bases of the junction unmatched. CDR3 nucleotide sequence: TGTGCCAGCAGTGAGGCGCTAACAGGGGGCTTGATGGCCCTCCACTTT. It is translated as CASSEALTGGLMALHF.

This sequence joins TRBV4-2 and TRBJ2-7; 10 bases map to TRBD2. Germline trimming cut 0 bases from V and 2 bases from J; bases unmatched to any gene: 4. The CDR3 sequence is 16 residues long. Germline V gene data show CDR1 as LGHNA and CDR2 as YNFKEQ. In nucleotides, the CDR3 is TGTGCCAGCAGCCAAGAAACAGCGGGGGGGGCCTACGAGCAGTACTTC. Translated: CASSQETAGGAYEQYF.

This chain joins TRBV6-4 and TRBJ2-2; 9 bases match TRBD1. Per the germline V gene, CDR1 is MRHNA and CDR2 is SNTAGT. J gave up 4 bases and V 6 bases, and 6 bases lay outside the gene matches. The CDR3 has 15 amino acids. The CDR3, as DNA: TGTGCCAGCAGAGTACAGGGGGCGAGCACCGGGGAGCTGTTTTTT. Amino acid sequence: CASRVQGASTGELFF.

V and J are TRBV5-1 and TRBJ2-3, with TRBD2 matching 7 bases. The CDR3 consists of 16 residues. V shed 0 bases, J shed 4 bases, and the junction held 8 bases outside the gene matches. Germline V gives CDR1 SGHRS, CDR2 YFSETQ. The CDR3 DNA reads as TGCGCCAGCAGCTTGGCCCTTGGGGGGAGGGCAGATACGCAGTATTTT. It encodes CASSLALGGRADTQYF. The full variable domain, with the rest looked up from reference TRBV5-1 and TRBJ2-3, is KAGVTQTPRYLIKTRGQQVTLSCSPISGHRSVSWYQQTPGQGLQFLFEYFSETQRNKGNFPGRFSGRQFSNSRSEMNVSTLELGDSALYLCASSLALGGRADTQYFGPGTRLTVL.

The chain links TRBV7-2 to TRBJ2-6; no firm D call. Per germline, CDR1 SGHTA and CDR2 FQGNSA. V shed 5 bases and J shed 3 bases, with 11 bases lying between them. The CDR3 totals 15 residues. The CDR3 region has the DNA TGTGCCAGCAGCCGAAGACAAGGTGGGGCCAACGTCCTGACTTTC. This translates into CASSRRQGGANVLTF.

The chain joins TRBV5-1 to TRBJ1-4, with D maybe TRBD1 (6 bases). Germline CDR1 SGHRS, CDR2 YFSETQ. The CDR3 has 14 amino acids. Between the trimmed V and J ends, which lost 4 bases and 3 bases, there was a span of 10 bases. In DNA form, the CDR3 reads TGCGCCAGCAGCCTCAGGGGTGCTAATGAAAAACTGTTTTTT. Its protein is CASSLRGANEKLFF.

The rearrangement joins TRBV10-2 to TRBJ2-7; 8 nucleotides match TRBD1. This CDR3 region has 15 residues. The V segment lost 0 bases and the J segment 4 bases; nucleotides outside the gene matches: 5. The germline gives CDR1 WSHSY, CDR2 SAAADI. The CDR3 protein is CASSESTRGLYEQYF. The CDR3 DNA is TGCGCCAGCAGTGAGTCCACCAGGGGGCTATACGAGCAGTACTTC.

J is TRBJ2-7 and V is TRBV5-1, with D possibly matching TRBD2 (6 bases). The V end lost 4 bases, the J end lost 2 bases, and 13 bases lay between the germline ends. The CDR3 runs to 14 residues. The germline CDR1 and CDR2 sequences are SGHRS and YFSETQ. The CDR3 nucleotides read TGCGCCAGCAGCCCGGAGGGCGGGACCTACGAGCAGTACTTC. It codes for CASSPEGGTYEQYF.

This clone has a single count. V gene TRBV10-3 combines with J gene TRBJ1-1, with a possible D match to TRBD1 (5 bases). Trimming removed 0 bases from V and 4 bases from J, with 18 bases in between. Germline values: CDR1 ENHRY, CDR2 SYGVKD. The CDR3 loop spans 17 amino acids. This chain's CDR3 is CAISESTQGWSATEAFF. In DNA form, the CDR3 reads TGTGCCATCAGTGAGTCGACTCAGGGTTGGTCGGCCACTGAAGCTTTCTTT.

The gene calls are TRBV27 and TRBJ2-7; D may be TRBD2 (6 bases). Trimming pared 6 bases from V and 6 bases from J, leaving 15 bases between. The V gene's germline CDR1 is MNHEY and CDR2 SMNVEV (reference sequence). There are 13 residues in the CDR3. The DNA for the CDR3 is TGTGCCAGCAGCCCCACCGGGCGGGGCGAGCAGTACTTC. Translation gives CASSPTGRGEQYF.

J is TRBJ2-7 and V is TRBV6-6; 7 bases align to TRBD1. Trimming at V came to 7 bases and at J to 1 base, leaving 10 bases not matched to a gene. Per the germline V gene, CDR1 is MNHNY and CDR2 is SVGAGI (reference sequence). CDR3 size: 15 residues. CDR3 region: CASIAGAGGSYEQYF. CDR3 DNA: TGTGCCAGCATAGCCGGGGCAGGGGGTTCCTACGAGCAGTACTTC.